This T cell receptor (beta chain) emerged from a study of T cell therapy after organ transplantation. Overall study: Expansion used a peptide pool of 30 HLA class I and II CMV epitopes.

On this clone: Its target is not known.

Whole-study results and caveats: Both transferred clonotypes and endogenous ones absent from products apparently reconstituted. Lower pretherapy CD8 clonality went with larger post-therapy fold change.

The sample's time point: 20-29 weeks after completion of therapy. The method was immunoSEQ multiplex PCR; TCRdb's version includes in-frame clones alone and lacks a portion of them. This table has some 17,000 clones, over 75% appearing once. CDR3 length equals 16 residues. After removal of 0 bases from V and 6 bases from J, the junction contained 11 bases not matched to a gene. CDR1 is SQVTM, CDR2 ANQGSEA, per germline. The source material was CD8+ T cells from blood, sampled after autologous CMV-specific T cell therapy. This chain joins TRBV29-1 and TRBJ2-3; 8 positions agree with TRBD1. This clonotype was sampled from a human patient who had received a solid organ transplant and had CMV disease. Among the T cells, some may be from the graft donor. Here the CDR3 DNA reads TGCAGCGTTGAAGATGGTTGGCGGACAGGGAAGGATACGCAGTATTTT. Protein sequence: CSVEDGWRTGKDTQYF.